The 30 T cell receptor beta chains reported below all come from one sample, sequenced in a study of early T cells in non-severe SARS-CoV-2 infection. MiXCR was run by TCRdb on the 5' RACE reads, yielding one entry per CDR3 protein. Found here are under 70,000 distinct CDR3 sequences, about an eighth of them singletons; the top ten hold roughly 9.1%. Material: whole blood. These receptors all come from an adult who was a healthcare worker with PCR-confirmed SARS-CoV-2 infection or an uninfected control (not recorded which).

This clonotype was counted ten times or more. The chain combines TRBV20-1 with TRBJ1-1; no clear D gene. CDR1 and CDR2 from the germline V gene are DFQATT and SNEGSKA (reference sequence). CDR3 length: 11 residues. The V gene lost 7 bases and the J gene lost 4 bases, with 10 bases spanning the gap. DNA of the CDR3: TGCAGTGGTCGGCGGGCCACTGAAGCTTTCTTT. This codes for CSGRRATEAFF.

This chain joins TRBV6-5 and TRBJ2-2, with D tentatively TRBD1 (6 bases). V lost 0 bases, J lost 6 bases, and 14 bases lay in between. This CDR3 is built from 16 residues. CDR1 is MNHEY and CDR2 is SVGAGI in the germline V gene. The DNA for the CDR3 is TGTGCCAGCAGTTACTCGAGGCAGGGGCTGTCCGGGGAGCTGTTTTTT. This sequence encodes CASSYSRQGLSGELFF.

The rearrangement links TRBV7-2 to TRBJ1-1; unclear D gene. Looked up from germline, CDR1 is SGHTA and CDR2 is FQGNSA. V was pared by 2 bases and J by 2 bases, with 9 bases between. The length of the CDR3 is 14 residues. The CDR3 spells CASSLKSRNTEAFF. The CDR3 DNA reads TGTGCCAGCAGCTTAAAGTCCCGAAACACTGAAGCTTTCTTT.

At least ten counts were recorded for this clonotype. The chain employs TRBV10-3 and TRBJ1-3; TRBD1 agrees at 10 bases. The junction had 7 bases not matched to a gene; V was cut back by 6 bases and J by 2 bases. The CDR3 extends over 16 amino acids. Germline CDR1 and CDR2: ENHRY and SYGVKD. The CDR3 region is CAISGTGVSTGNTIYF. The DNA for the CDR3 is TGTGCCATCAGCGGGACAGGGGTGTCGACTGGAAACACCATATATTTT.

Here the CDR3 reads CASSPVAGAFTDTQYF. CDR3 DNA: TGTGCCAGCAGTCCCGTAGCGGGGGCCTTCACAGATACGCAGTATTTT. The V call is TRBV7-6, the J call TRBJ2-3; 9 bases line up with TRBD2. The CDR3 runs 16 residues. Trimming took 6 bases from V and 2 from J; bases not matched to a gene: 9. The germline CDR1 and CDR2 sequences are SGHVS and FNYEAQ.

This clonotype was observed a few times. The chain recombines TRBV11-3 with TRBJ2-1; D unclear. The CDR3 contains 12 residues. V was pared by 2 bases and J by 14 bases, with 13 bases between. CDR1 SGHNT and CDR2 YENEEA come from the germline V gene. The CDR3 bases are TGTGCCAGCAGCTTAAACACCCTCACGAAGTTCTTC. Translating it yields CASSLNTLTKFF.

This clonotype was found many times. This sequence joins TRBV6-4 and TRBJ2-1, with unresolved D. The V end lost 2 bases, the J end lost 9 bases, and 11 bases lay between the germline ends. CDR3 length: 13 residues. Germline CDR1 reads MRHNA; CDR2 reads SNTAGT. CDR3 protein: CASSDTVWGEQFF. The CDR3 DNA reads as TGTGCCAGCAGTGACACCGTATGGGGTGAGCAGTTCTTC.

This clonotype was recorded a few times. CDR3 loop: CASSVGDRDFADTQYF. The CDR3 DNA reads TGTGCCAGCAGCGTAGGGGACAGGGACTTCGCAGATACGCAGTATTTT. This chain connects TRBV9 to TRBJ2-3; 9 bases line up with TRBD1. The CDR3 is 16 amino acids. V shed 0 bases and J 4 bases; nucleotides not matched to a gene: 6. The germline V gene has CDR1 SGDLS and CDR2 YYNGEE.

J is TRBJ2-1 and V is TRBV4-1; the D is unclear. Between the trimmed V and J ends, which lost 4 bases and 4 bases, there was a span of 8 bases. This CDR3 contains 13 residues. Germline values: CDR1 MGHRA, CDR2 YSYEKL. Here the CDR3 DNA reads TGCGCCAGCAGCCCTGGGAATTACAATGAGCAGTTCTTC. Translating gives CASSPGNYNEQFF.

The chain combines TRBV5-4 with TRBJ2-7, with a possible D match to TRBD1 (6 bases). Between the trimmed V and J ends, which lost 0 bases and 9 bases, there was a span of 10 bases. The CDR3 loop spans 12 amino acids. Germline CDR1 and CDR2: SGHNT and YYREEE (reference sequence). The CDR3 DNA is TGTGCCAGCAGCTTGGTTCAGGGGACGCAGTACTTC. Protein sequence: CASSLVQGTQYF.

This sequence joins TRBV21-1 and TRBJ1-2; the table names TRBD1, a call not compared with the DNA. TRBV21-1 represents a pseudogene. The CDR3 extends over 12 amino acids. The CDR3: CASQGRDYGYTF. CDR3 coding DNA: TGTGCCAGCCAGGGAAGGGACTATGGCTACACCTTC.

This clonotype was detected a few times. The V call is TRBV12-3 or TRBV12-4, the J call TRBJ2-1, with 8 nucleotides matching TRBD2. Trimming at V came to 1 base and at J to 10 bases, leaving 3 bases not matched to a gene. The CDR3 runs to 13 residues. The CDR3 protein is CASSLVRLAEQFF. The CDR3 DNA follows: TGTGCCAGCAGTTTAGTTCGACTAGCGGAGCAGTTCTTC.

This clonotype was recorded many times. The gene calls are TRBV28 and TRBJ1-1; D possibly corresponds to TRBD1 (5 bases). Looked up from germline, CDR1 is MDHEN and CDR2 is SYDVKM. The V and J ends lost 5 bases and 4 bases respectively, with 11 bases between them. The CDR3 covers 13 residues. CDR3 residues: CASSPGGGTEAFF. In DNA form, the CDR3 reads TGTGCCAGCAGTCCTGGGGGGGGCACTGAAGCTTTCTTT.

Details on this clonotype: A much larger clone lies one base from this, so it may be a read error. The rearrangement joins TRBV27 to TRBJ1-4; perhaps TRBD1 as D (6 bases). The CDR3 runs 15 residues. V was cut by 4 bases and J by 7 bases, with 16 bases left in between. The germline V gene encodes CDR1 MNHEY and CDR2 SMNVEV (reference sequence). The CDR3: CASSSEGRGGEKLFF. The DNA of the CDR3 is TGTGCCAGCAGTTCTGAGGGCAGGGGAGGTGAAAAACTGTTTTTT.

The chain employs TRBV5-1 and TRBJ2-3; 14 nucleotides agree with TRBD2. V gave up 4 bases and J gave up 2 bases; unmatched junction bases: 6. The CDR3 extends over 17 amino acids. The V gene's germline CDR1 is SGHRS and CDR2 YFSETQ. CDR3 DNA sequence: TGCGCCAGCAGCCCAGGACTAGCGGGGGGCCCCACAGATACGCAGTATTTT. Residues: CASSPGLAGGPTDTQYF.

This clonotype was observed a few times. This chain links TRBV4-1 with TRBJ2-3; D gene unclear. Germline V gene data show CDR1 as MGHRA and CDR2 as YSYEKL. This CDR3 has 15 residues. The ends were cut back, 3 bases at V and 3 bases at J, with 13 bases in the middle. CDR3 amino acids: CASSQLPVGTDTQYF. The CDR3 coding sequence is TGCGCCAGCAGCCAGTTGCCTGTGGGAACAGATACGCAGTATTTT.

This clonotype appeared a few times. The chain is built from TRBV20-1 and TRBJ1-5; weak D call: TRBD1 (6 bases). V lost 2 bases, J lost 5 bases, and 7 bases lay in between. Germline CDR1 reads DFQATT; CDR2 reads SNEGSKA (reference sequence). The CDR3 has 12 amino acids. In DNA form, the CDR3 reads TGCAGTGCTAGACAGGGGCATCAGCCCCAGCATTTT. Translating it yields CSARQGHQPQHF.

The table lists this clonotype with a few counts. This rearrangement joins TRBV4-2 to TRBJ2-3; 11 nucleotides align to TRBD2. J was trimmed by 4 bases and V by 0 bases; bases with no gene match: 6. The CDR3 is made up of 17 amino acids. CDR1 is LGHNA and CDR2 is YNFKEQ in the germline V gene. The CDR3 reads CASSQERTSGLSDTQYF. As DNA, the CDR3 is TGTGCCAGCAGCCAAGAAAGGACTAGCGGGTTATCAGATACGCAGTATTTT.

This clonotype was seen ten or more times. This chain joins TRBV18 and TRBJ2-7, with 9 nucleotides matching TRBD2. V lost 1 base, J lost 4 bases, and 8 bases stayed unmatched. This CDR3 spans 16 amino acids. The V gene's germline CDR1 is KGHSH and CDR2 LQKENI. CDR3 in amino acids: CASSPRGASGVYEQYF. The CDR3 DNA reads TGTGCCAGCTCACCACGTGGGGCTAGCGGGGTTTACGAGCAGTACTTC.

This clonotype has just a few counts. The V call is TRBV19, the J call TRBJ2-1; D remains ambiguous. In germline, CDR1 is LNHDA, CDR2 SQIVND (reference sequence). There are 13 residues in the CDR3. V was pared by 2 bases and J by 0 bases, with 2 bases between. DNA for the CDR3: TGTGCCAGTAGTATATCCTCCTACAATGAGCAGTTCTTC. Translating it yields CASSISSYNEQFF. The whole variable domain, remainder taken from reference TRBV19 and TRBJ2-1, is DGGITQSPKYLFRKEGQNVTLSCEQNLNHDAMYWYRQDPGQGLRLIYYSQIVNDFQKGDIAEGYSVSREKKESFPLTVTSAQKNPTAFYLCASSISSYNEQFFGPGTRLTVL.

In its sample, this clonotype was seen many times. The chain joins TRBV19 to TRBJ2-3, with TRBD1 matching 12 bases. Germline V gene lookup returns CDR1 LNHDA and CDR2 SQIVND (reference sequence). The CDR3 contains 15 residues. The V gene end was trimmed by 3 bases and the J gene end by 5 bases; junction bases not matched to a gene: 3. DNA of the CDR3: TGTGCCAGTAGTATGGGACAGGGGGCAGGAGATACGCAGTATTTT. This sequence encodes CASSMGQGAGDTQYF.

This chain's CDR3 is CASSLLGAAEKLFF. The CDR3 nucleotides read TGCGCCAGCAGCTTGTTAGGGGCGGCCGAAAAACTGTTTTTT. V usage is TRBV5-1 and J usage is TRBJ1-4, with a possible D match to TRBD1 (5 bases). This CDR3 is 14 amino acids long. CDR1 and CDR2 from the germline V gene are SGHRS and YFSETQ. Trimming pared 1 base from V and 8 bases from J, leaving 12 bases between.

This chain's CDR3 is CATSDSDPEGQYF. The CDR3 bases are TGTGCCACCAGTGATTCCGACCCGGAGGGGCAGTACTTC. The V gene is TRBV24-1, the J gene TRBJ2-7; possibly TRBD2 for D (6 bases). Germline V gene data show CDR1 as KGHDR and CDR2 as SFDVKD. This CDR3 has 13 residues. Trimming shortened V by 2 bases and J by 9 bases, and 13 bases separated the two germline ends.

The V call is TRBV3-1, the J call TRBJ2-1; 7 nucleotides match TRBD1. The germline CDR1 and CDR2 sequences are LGHDT and YNNKEL (reference sequence). The V gene end was trimmed by 4 bases and the J gene end by 10 bases; junction bases not matched to a gene: 7. The length of the CDR3 is 13 residues. CDR3 region: CASSPRTGPEQFF. The CDR3 DNA is TGTGCCAGCAGCCCGCGGACAGGCCCCGAGCAGTTCTTC.

CDR3 residues: CASSFQGAGEQYF. In DNA form, the CDR3 reads TGTGCCAGCAGCTTTCAGGGGGCAGGAGAGCAGTACTTC. The V gene is TRBV7-3, the J gene TRBJ2-7, with 8 positions matching TRBD1. The CDR3 runs to 13 residues. After removal of 3 bases from V and 7 bases from J, the junction contained 5 bases not matched to a gene. Per the germline V gene, CDR1 is SGHTA and CDR2 is FQGTGA.

This chain joins TRBV7-9 and TRBJ1-2; D is unclear. Trimming removed 8 bases from V and 4 bases from J, with 11 bases in between. The CDR3 spans 12 residues. Germline values: CDR1 SEHNR, CDR2 FQNEAQ (reference sequence). The CDR3: CASLQLRYGYTF. The CDR3 nucleotides are TGTGCCAGCTTACAACTCCGCTATGGCTACACCTTC.

This clonotype appeared a few times. CDR3 in DNA: TGCAGTGCTAGCGGGGCTAGGAATGAAAAACTGTTTTTT. It yields the protein CSASGARNEKLFF. The V and J genes are TRBV20-1 and TRBJ1-4, with D possibly being TRBD1 (5 bases). Trimming removed 3 bases at V and 5 bases at J, with 10 bases between. The CDR3 length is 13 residues. Germline V gene lookup returns CDR1 DFQATT and CDR2 SNEGSKA (reference sequence).

This clonotype was seen ten or more times. In DNA form, the CDR3 reads TGCGCCAGCAGCTCCAGCATACCCTCCTACGAGCAGTACTTC. It translates to CASSSSIPSYEQYF. This chain joins TRBV5-1 and TRBJ2-7; the D is unclear. With 3 bases removed from V and 0 bases from J, the gap between germline ends came to 10 bases. The CDR3 extends over 14 amino acids. The germline V gene encodes CDR1 SGHRS and CDR2 YFSETQ.

This clonotype has more than one count but fewer than ten. This chain's CDR3 is CASSGGTYEQYF. The CDR3 DNA sequence: TGTGCCAGCAGTGGGGGAACCTACGAGCAGTACTTC. V and J are TRBV2 and TRBJ2-7; D is ambiguous. The CDR3 sequence is 12 residues long. CDR1 is SNHLY and CDR2 is FYNNEI in the germline V gene. Trimming removed 4 bases from V and 2 bases from J, with 6 bases in between. The entire variable domain, with the rest obtained from reference TRBV2 and TRBJ2-7, is as follows: EPEVTQTPSHQVTQMGQEVILRCVPISNHLYFYWYRQILGQKVEFLVSFYNNEISEKSEIFDDQFSVERPDGSNFTLKIRSTKLEDSAMYFCASSGGTYEQYFGPGTRLTVT.

The chain is built from TRBV15 and TRBJ2-7; D unresolved. CDR3 length: 14 residues. CDR1 LNHNV and CDR2 YYDKDF come from the germline V gene (reference sequence). V was trimmed by 3 bases and J by 2 bases, leaving 11 bases between them. The CDR3 region has the DNA TGTGCCACCAGCAGCGGAATAACAACCTACGAGCAGTACTTC. As protein: CATSSGITTYEQYF. Variable domain in full (rest from reference TRBV15 and TRBJ2-7): DAMVIQNPRYQVTQFGKPVTLSCSQTLNHNVMYWYQQKSSQAPKLLFHYYDKDFNNEADTPDNFQSRRPNTSFCFLDIRSPGLGDTAMYLCATSSGITTYEQYFGPGTRLTVT.